These T cell receptor beta chains were read from a single sample in a study of vaccination effects on CD4 cells after COVID-19. The method was immunoSEQ multiplex PCR; TCRdb's version includes in-frame clones alone and lacks a portion of them. The data contain 9,000 or so clones, approximately 72% of them singletons. Their specific antigens are unknown. The sample here was CD4+ T cells from PBMCs cultured without peptide, taken after COVID-19 vaccination. The receptors were sampled from a human donor who received a COVID-19 vaccine. CDR3s include the opening cysteine and the closing phenylalanine or tryptophan. The D gene is left open where the match is weak. Clone sizes are given selectively: once, few, many, or a class where the clone is expanded.

DNA: TGTGCCAGCAGCCCCCCAGACCTGGTTCGTGGAACTGAAGCTTTCTTT
CDR3: CASSPPDLVRGTEAFF
J: TRBJ1-1
D: NA
V: TRBV9
size: few

DNA: TGTGCCAGCAGTGAAGGGGGGCAGCCGAATTCACCCCTCCACTTT
CDR3: CASSEGGQPNSPLHF
J: TRBJ1-6
D: NA
V: TRBV6-1
size: few

DNA: TGTGCCAGCAGCCCCCTAGCGGGTAGCTACAATGAGCAGTTCTTC
CDR3: CASSPLAGSYNEQFF
J: TRBJ2-1
D: TRBD2
V: TRBV7-9
size: NA

DNA: TGTGCCAGCAGTTTTCTGGGGGCCTATGGCTACACCTTC
CDR3: CASSFLGAYGYTF
J: TRBJ1-2
D: NA
V: TRBV28
size: NA

DNA: TGTGCCAGCAGTGGTCGGACCGGCTACACCTTC
CDR3: CASSGRTGYTF
J: TRBJ1-2
D: NA
V: TRBV28
size: NA

DNA: TGTGCCAGCACTTTAGACAGCATCTATGGCTACACCTTC
CDR3: CASTLDSIYGYTF
J: TRBJ1-2
D: NA
V: TRBV6-5
size: NA

DNA: TGCGCCAGCAGCCAAGATCCCCAGTCAGGAAACACCATATATTTT
CDR3: CASSQDPQSGNTIYF
J: TRBJ1-3
D: NA
V: TRBV4-3
size: NA

DNA: TGTGCCTGGAGTGTGTCGGGACAGGGTAGTCGGCAGTACTTC
CDR3: CAWSVSGQGSRQYF
J: TRBJ2-7
D: TRBD1
V: TRBV30
size: NA

DNA: TGTGCCAGCAGTGCGACTAGCGGGGGGGCTCGACACAATGAGCAGTTCTTC
CDR3: CASSATSGGARHNEQFF
J: TRBJ2-1
D: TRBD2
V: TRBV6-2/TRBV6-3
size: few

DNA: TGTGCCAGCAGCTCCCCGACTAGCGGGAGAAATGAGCAGTTCTTC
CDR3: CASSSPTSGRNEQFF
J: TRBJ2-1
D: TRBD2
V: TRBV5-5
size: NA

DNA: TGTGCCAGTAGTCCCCAGGACAGGCCCGCCTACGAGCAGTACTTC
CDR3: CASSPQDRPAYEQYF
J: TRBJ2-7
D: TRBD1
V: TRBV19
size: NA

DNA: TGTGCCAGCAGCTTTTACAGGGGTTTCACTGAAGCTTTCTTT
CDR3: CASSFYRGFTEAFF
J: TRBJ1-1
D: TRBD1
V: TRBV5-6
size: NA

DNA: TGCGCCAGCAGTCCAGGTAGCCAAGAGACCCAGTACTTC
CDR3: CASSPGSQETQYF
J: TRBJ2-5
D: NA
V: TRBV5-1
size: NA

DNA: TGCGCCAGCAGCATCCCGAACTACGAGCAGTACTTC
CDR3: CASSIPNYEQYF
J: TRBJ2-7
D: NA
V: TRBV5-1
size: NA

DNA: TGTGCCAGCAGCGCTACTCAGGGGGAGACCCAGTACTTC
CDR3: CASSATQGETQYF
J: TRBJ2-5
D: NA
V: TRBV7-8
size: NA

DNA: TGTGCCAGCAGCTACGTTAGCACAGATACGCAGTATTTT
CDR3: CASSYVSTDTQYF
J: TRBJ2-3
D: NA
V: TRBV7-2
size: NA

DNA: TGTGCCACCAGTACGTTGGGACTAGCGGAGTCCTCCTACAATGAGCAGTTCTTC
CDR3: CATSTLGLAESSYNEQFF
J: TRBJ2-1
D: TRBD2
V: TRBV24-1
size: NA